The clone carrying this T cell receptor (beta chain) was counted a single time. In the source study's methods: By means of reference gene primer amplification, nucleated cell counts were estimated. Only in-frame clones appear in the TCRdb table, and some are missing; sequencing was by immunoSEQ multiplex PCR. The V and J calls and clone size are taken from that table; D and trimming were inferred from the DNA. This repertoire shows about 210,000 clones, 83% found once; its top ten account for 8% to 10%. V was cut by 4 bases and J by 13 bases, with 20 bases left in between. This CDR3 spans 15 amino acids. Looked up from germline, CDR1 is MDHEN and CDR2 is SYDVKM. This sample stems from a study of blood T cell repertoires in COVID-19. Study in general: The study drew acute and convalescent COVID-19 samples from the United States, Italy and Spain. Sample material is recorded as cDNA or gDNA derived from T cells, B-cell-depleted T cells, or PBMCs.

The gene calls are TRBV28 and TRBJ1-6, with D unresolved. This sequence originates from a woman in her 50s with acute or convalescent COVID-19. Sequenced material: peripheral blood. CDR3: CASSYSRARGDPLHF. The CDR3 bases are TGTGCCAGCAGTTATAGTCGTGCTCGCGGGGATCCCCTCCACTTT.